This T cell receptor (beta chain) was identified during a study of blood T cell repertoires in COVID-19 (dated by TCRdb to about 2020). Context from the whole study: Collaborator samples came from the United States, Italy and Spain and covered acute and convalescent phases of COVID-19. The prospective study material was composed of cDNA or gDNA derived from T cells, B-cell-depleted T cells, or PBMCs. The dataset comprised deeply sampled blood TCRbeta repertoires from subjects exposed to, actively infected with, or recovered from COVID-19. The repertoires were released in a freely available public database meant as a resource for research on the immune response to SARS-CoV-2. Samples were obtained from the ongoing ImmuneRACE study (first 160 participants) and from approximately 1,200 subjects provided by 6 global collaborators. Nearly every sample came with metadata listing a de-identified subject ID, COVID-19 status, age in years and sex. Where available, HLA class I and class II types were obtained from metadata supplied by the sample provider rather than from assay-based typing.

TCRbeta CDR3 regions were amplified from genomic DNA by means of the immunoSEQ Assay, a bias-controlled multiplex PCR. The authors processed their data as follows. The number of nucleated cells in each sample was estimated by amplification of reference gene primers within the assay. To quantify the absolute abundance of each unique TCRbeta CDR3 rearrangement, sequence reads were collapsed and filtered. For each sample, productive Simpson clonality was calculated as the square root of Simpson's diversity index across productive rearrangements. TCRdb provides this immuneACCESS table in a form limited to in-frame rearrangements. Some clones are lacking; in checked studies, under half of them reflect an unresolved V gene, and why the rest are absent is not known. D and trimming come from the DNA, and the V and J calls and clone size come from that table. The sample table holds some 50,000 clones, of which over 85% were seen once. Clones ranked in the top ten supply over 0.95% of the sample.

In Seattle, one collaborating source enrolled patients while the infection was active and tracked those patients longitudinally over the course of disease. Each collaborating institution followed its own protocols to collect whole blood in K2EDTA tubes. For TCRbeta analysis, collaborator samples were shipped as frozen whole blood, as isolated PBMCs, or as DNA extracted from either sample type. The research as a whole found: The amount of clinical and demographic metadata varied by source and participant and was provided uncurated.

CDR1 and CDR2 (LGHDT, YNNKEL) derive from the germline V gene (reference sequence). The V end gives up 4 bases and the J end 2 bases, leaving 8 bases in the junction not matched to a gene. The CDR3 spans 18 residues, from the cysteine through the phenylalanine. Left in the record is the CDR3 DNA by itself, 54 bases read in frame from the first base. About this clone: Its antigen is currently not known. It has no much larger one-base neighbor in the sample; base qualities were not kept.

Sequenced: peripheral blood. The sequence joins TRBV3-1 (or the pseudogene TRBV3-2) to TRBJ2-5; TRBD2 aligns with 15 central bases. This receptor was obtained from a man aged 60-69 years with COVID-19, enrolled during active disease. The CDR3 protein sequence reads: CASSPPGLAGGYQETQYF. The nucleotide sequence is given as TGTGCCAGCAGCCCGCCGGGACTAGCGGGGGGCTATCAAGAGACCCAGTACTTC.